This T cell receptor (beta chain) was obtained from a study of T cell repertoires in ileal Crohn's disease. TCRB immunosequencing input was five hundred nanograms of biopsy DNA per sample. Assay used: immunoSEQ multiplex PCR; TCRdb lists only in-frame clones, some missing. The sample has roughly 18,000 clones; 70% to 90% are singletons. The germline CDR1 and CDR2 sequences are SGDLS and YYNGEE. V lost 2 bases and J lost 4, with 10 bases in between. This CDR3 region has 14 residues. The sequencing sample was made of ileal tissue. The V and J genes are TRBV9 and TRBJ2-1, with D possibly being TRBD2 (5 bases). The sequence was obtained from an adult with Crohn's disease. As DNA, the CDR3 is TGTGCCAGCAGCGTTTTAGCGTCTTACAATGAGCAGTTCTTC. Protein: CASSVLASYNEQFF.